This T cell receptor (beta chain) originates from a study of immune evolution from preneoplasia to lung adenocarcinoma. This table comes from immunoSEQ multiplex PCR, and its TCRdb copy is limited to in-frame clones, with some not included. This sample has 6,000 to 8,500 clones, with 83% found just once. The CDR3 sequence is 14 residues long. V lost 4 bases and J 1 base, leaving 10 bases between the germline ends. Germline values: CDR1 SEHNR, CDR2 FQNEAQ (reference sequence). Sequenced material: FFPE minimally invasive lung adenocarcinoma tissue. The chain combines TRBV7-9 with TRBJ1-1, with a possible D match to TRBD1 (5 bases). The receptor was derived from a person between 70 and 80 years old with lung adenocarcinoma. The CDR3 here is CASSSGTWNTEAFF. DNA for the CDR3: TGTGCCAGCAGCTCTGGGACCTGGAACACTGAAGCTTTCTTT.